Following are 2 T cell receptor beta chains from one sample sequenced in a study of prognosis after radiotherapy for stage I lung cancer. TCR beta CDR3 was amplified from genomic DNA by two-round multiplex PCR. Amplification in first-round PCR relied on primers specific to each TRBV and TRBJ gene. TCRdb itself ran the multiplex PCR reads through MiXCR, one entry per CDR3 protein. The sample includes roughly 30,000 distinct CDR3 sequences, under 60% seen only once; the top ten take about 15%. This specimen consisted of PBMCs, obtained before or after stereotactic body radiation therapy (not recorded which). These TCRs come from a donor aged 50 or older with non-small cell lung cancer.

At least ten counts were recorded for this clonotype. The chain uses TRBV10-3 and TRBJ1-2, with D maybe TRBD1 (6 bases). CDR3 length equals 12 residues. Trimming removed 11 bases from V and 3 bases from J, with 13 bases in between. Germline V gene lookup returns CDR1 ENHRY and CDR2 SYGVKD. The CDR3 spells CAARGQDYGYTF. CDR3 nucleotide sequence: TGTGCCGCGCGGGGGCAGGACTATGGCTACACCTTC.

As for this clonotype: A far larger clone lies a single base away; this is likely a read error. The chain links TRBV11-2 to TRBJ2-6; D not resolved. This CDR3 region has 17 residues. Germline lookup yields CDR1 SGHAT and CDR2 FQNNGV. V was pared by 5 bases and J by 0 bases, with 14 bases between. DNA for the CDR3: TGTGCCAGCAGCCCGAGAGGAGCGCGCTCTGGGGCCAACGTCCTGACTTTC. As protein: CASSPRGARSGANVLTF. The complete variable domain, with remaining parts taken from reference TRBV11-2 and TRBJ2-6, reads EAGVAQSPRYKIIEKRQSVAFWCNPISGHATLYWYQQILGQGPKLLIQFQNNGVVDDSQLPKDRFSAERLKGVDSTLKIQPAKLEDSAVYLCASSPRGARSGANVLTFGAGSRLTVL.